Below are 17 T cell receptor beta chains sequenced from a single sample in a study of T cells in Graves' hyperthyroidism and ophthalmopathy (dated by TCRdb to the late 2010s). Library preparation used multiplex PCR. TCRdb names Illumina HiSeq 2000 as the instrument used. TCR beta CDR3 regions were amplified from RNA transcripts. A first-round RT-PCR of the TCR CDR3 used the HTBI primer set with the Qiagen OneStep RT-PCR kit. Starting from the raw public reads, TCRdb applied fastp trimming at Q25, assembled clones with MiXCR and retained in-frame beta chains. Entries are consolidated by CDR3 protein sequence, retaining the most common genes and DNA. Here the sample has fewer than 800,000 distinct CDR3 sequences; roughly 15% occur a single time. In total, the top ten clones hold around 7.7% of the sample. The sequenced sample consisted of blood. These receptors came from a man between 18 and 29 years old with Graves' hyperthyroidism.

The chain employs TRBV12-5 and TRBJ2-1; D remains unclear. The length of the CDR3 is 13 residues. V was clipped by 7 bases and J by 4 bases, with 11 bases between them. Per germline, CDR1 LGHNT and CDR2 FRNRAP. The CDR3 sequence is CASASSPYNEQFF. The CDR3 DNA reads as TGTGCTAGTGCTTCTAGTCCATACAATGAGCAGTTCTTC.

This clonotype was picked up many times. CDR3 residues: CASSQGVDTQYF. The CDR3, as DNA: TGTGCCAGCAGCCAAGGGGTAGATACGCAGTATTTT. The chain recombines TRBV3-1 with TRBJ2-3; unclear D gene. Trimming took 1 base from V and 5 from J, leaving 4 bases between them. This CDR3 has 12 amino acids. From germline, CDR1 is LGHDT and CDR2 YNNKEL (reference sequence).

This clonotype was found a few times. In DNA form, the CDR3 reads TGTGCCAGCAGTTTATGGACAGGGCAAGGCGGCTACACCTTC. This encodes CASSLWTGQGGYTF. The chain couples TRBV27 to TRBJ1-2, with 8 bases that match TRBD1. The CDR3 extends over 14 amino acids. V trimming: 1 base; J trimming: 8 bases; junction bases outside the gene matches: 6. CDR1 and CDR2 (germline): MNHEY, SMNVEV (reference sequence).

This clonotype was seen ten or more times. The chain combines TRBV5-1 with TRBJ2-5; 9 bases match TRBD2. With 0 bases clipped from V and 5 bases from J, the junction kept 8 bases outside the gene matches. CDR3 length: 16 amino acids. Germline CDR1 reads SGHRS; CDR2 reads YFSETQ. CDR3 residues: CASSLANSGSEETQYF. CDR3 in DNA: TGCGCCAGCAGCTTGGCCAATAGCGGGAGCGAGGAGACCCAGTACTTC.

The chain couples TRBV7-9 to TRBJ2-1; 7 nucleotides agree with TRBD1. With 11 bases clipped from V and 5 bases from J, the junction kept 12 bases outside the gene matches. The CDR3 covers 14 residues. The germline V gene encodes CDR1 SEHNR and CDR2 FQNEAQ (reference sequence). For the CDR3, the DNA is TGTGCCGGAGACGAACAGGGGCCCCACAATGAGCAGTTCTTC. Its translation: CAGDEQGPHNEQFF. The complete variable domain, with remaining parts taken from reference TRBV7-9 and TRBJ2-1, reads DTGVSQNPRHKITKRGQNVTFRCDPISEHNRLYWYRQTLGQGPEFLTYFQNEAQLEKSRLLSDRFSAERPKGSFSTLEIQRTEQGDSAMYLCAGDEQGPHNEQFFGPGTRLTVL.

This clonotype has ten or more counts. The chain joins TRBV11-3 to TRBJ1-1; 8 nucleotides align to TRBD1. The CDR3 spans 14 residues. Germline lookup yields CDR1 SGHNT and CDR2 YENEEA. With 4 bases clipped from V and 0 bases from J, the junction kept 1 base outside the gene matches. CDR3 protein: CASSWTGLNTEAFF. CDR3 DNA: TGTGCCAGCAGCTGGACAGGGTTGAACACTGAAGCTTTCTTT.

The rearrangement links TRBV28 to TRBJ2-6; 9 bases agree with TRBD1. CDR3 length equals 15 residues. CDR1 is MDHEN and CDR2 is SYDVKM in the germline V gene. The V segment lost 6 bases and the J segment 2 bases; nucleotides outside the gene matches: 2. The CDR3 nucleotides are TGTGCCAGCAGGGGGACAGGGCCTGGGGCCAACGTCCTGACTTTC. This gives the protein CASRGTGPGANVLTF.

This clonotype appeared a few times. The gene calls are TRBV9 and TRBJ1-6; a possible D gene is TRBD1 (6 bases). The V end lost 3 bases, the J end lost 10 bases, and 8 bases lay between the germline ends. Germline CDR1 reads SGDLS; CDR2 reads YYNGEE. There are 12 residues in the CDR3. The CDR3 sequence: CASSAGVSPLHF. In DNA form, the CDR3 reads TGTGCCAGCAGCGCAGGGGTCTCACCCCTCCACTTT.

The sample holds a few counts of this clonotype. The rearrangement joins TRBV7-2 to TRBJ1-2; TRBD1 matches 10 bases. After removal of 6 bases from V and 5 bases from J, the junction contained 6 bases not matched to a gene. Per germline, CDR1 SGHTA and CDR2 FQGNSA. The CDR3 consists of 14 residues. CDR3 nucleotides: TGTGCCAGCAGACCAAGGGACAGGGGTTATGGCTACACCTTC. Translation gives CASRPRDRGYGYTF.

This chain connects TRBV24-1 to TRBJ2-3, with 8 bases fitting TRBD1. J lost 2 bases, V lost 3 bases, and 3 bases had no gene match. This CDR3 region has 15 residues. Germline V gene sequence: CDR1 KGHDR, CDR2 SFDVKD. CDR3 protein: CATSDRQGTTDTQYF. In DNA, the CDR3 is TGTGCCACCAGTGATCGACAGGGGACCACAGATACGCAGTATTTT.

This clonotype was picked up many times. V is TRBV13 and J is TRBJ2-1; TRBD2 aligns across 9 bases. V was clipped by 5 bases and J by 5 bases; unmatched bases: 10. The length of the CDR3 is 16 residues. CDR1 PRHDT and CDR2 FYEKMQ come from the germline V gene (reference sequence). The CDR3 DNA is TGTGCCAGCAGCCGCCGCGGGAGGGCCGGCAACAATGAGCAGTTCTTC. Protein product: CASSRRGRAGNNEQFF.

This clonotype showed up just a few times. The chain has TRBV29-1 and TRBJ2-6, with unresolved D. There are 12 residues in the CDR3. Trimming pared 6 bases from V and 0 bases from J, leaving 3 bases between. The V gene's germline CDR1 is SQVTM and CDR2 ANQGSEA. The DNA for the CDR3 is TGCAGCGTCCCCTCTGGGGCCAACGTCCTGACTTTC. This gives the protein CSVPSGANVLTF. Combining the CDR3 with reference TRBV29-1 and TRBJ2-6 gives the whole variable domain SAVISQKPSRDICQRGTSLTIQCQVDSQVTMMFWYRQQPGQSLTLIATANQGSEATYESGFVIDKFPISRPNLTFSTLTVSNMSPEDSSIYLCSVPSGANVLTFGAGSRLTVL.

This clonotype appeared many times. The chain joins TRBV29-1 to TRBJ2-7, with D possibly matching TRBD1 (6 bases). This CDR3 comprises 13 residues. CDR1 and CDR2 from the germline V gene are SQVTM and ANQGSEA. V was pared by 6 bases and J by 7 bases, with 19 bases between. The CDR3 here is CSVLRDTMEEQYF. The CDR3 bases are TGCAGCGTACTTCGGGACACTATGGAAGAGCAGTACTTC.

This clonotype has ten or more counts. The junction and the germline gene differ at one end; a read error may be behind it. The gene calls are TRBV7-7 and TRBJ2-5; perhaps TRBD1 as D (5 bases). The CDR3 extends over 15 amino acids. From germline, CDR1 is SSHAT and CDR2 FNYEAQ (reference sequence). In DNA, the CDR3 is TGTGCTAGCAGCTTAACCCGCCAGGGCGCAGGGACCCAGTACTTC. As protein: CASSLTRQGAGTQYF.

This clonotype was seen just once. CDR3 sequence: CSVGQVNTEAFF. In DNA form, the CDR3 reads TGCAGCGTGGGACAGGTGAACACTGAAGCTTTCTTT. The J gene is TRBJ1-1, the V gene TRBV29-1, with 8 bases fitting TRBD1. Looked up from germline, CDR1 is SQVTM and CDR2 is ANQGSEA. V trimming: 6 bases; J trimming: 0 bases; junction bases outside the gene matches: 0. The CDR3 length is 12 residues.

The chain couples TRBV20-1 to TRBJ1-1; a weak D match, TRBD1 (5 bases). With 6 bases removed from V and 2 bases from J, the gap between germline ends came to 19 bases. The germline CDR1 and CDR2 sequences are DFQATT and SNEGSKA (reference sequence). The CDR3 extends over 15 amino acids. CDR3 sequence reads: CSAASRRGANTEAFF. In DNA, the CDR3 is TGCAGTGCCGCAAGTAGGAGGGGAGCTAACACTGAAGCTTTCTTT.

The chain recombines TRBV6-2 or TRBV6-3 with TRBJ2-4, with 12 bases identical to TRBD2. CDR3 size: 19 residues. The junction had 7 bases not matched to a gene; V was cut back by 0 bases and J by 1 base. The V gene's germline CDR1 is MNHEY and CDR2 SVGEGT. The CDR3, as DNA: TGTGCCAGCAGTTACTCGGCGACTAGCGGGAGTTATGCCAAAAACATTCAGTACTTC. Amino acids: CASSYSATSGSYAKNIQYF.